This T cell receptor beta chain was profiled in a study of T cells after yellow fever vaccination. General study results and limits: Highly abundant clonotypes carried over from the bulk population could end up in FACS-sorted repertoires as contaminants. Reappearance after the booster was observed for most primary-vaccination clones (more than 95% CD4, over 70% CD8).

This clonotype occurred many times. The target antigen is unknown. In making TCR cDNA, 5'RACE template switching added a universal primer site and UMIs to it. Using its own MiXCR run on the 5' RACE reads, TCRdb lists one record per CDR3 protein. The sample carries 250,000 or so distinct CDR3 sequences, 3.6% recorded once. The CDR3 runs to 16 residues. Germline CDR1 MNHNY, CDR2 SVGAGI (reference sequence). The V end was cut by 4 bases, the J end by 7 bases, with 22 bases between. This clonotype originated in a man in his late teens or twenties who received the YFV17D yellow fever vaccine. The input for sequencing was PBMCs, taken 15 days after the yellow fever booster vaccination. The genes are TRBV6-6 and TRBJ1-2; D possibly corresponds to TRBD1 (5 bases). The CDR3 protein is CASSSGPTRGFAGYTF. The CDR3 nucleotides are TGTGCCAGCAGTTCCGGCCCGACACGGGGGTTCGCTGGCTACACCTTC.